Listed below are T cell receptor beta chains from one sample, sequenced in a study of naive and memory T cell subsets. TCRdb passed the UMI-ligation and nested PCR reads through MiXCR, listing each CDR3 protein once. This table has around 130,000 distinct CDR3 sequences, approximately 37% appearing once. The sample taken for sequencing was central memory CD4+ T cells from blood. These receptors were taken from a human donor in good health. Both conserved end residues are part of each CDR3. Each record gives: V gene, clone size, J gene, CDR3 length, D gene, CDR3 protein, CDR3 DNA. D genes are given only for firm matches. The listing skips clone size in some rows; elsewhere it reads once, few, many or a size class.

V gene: TRBV27
clone size: .
J gene: TRBJ2-5
CDR3 length: 15
D gene: TRBD2
CDR3 protein: CASSPEGSGSRIQYF
CDR3 DNA: TGTGCCAGCAGCCCTGAGGGTAGCGGGAGTAGAATCCAGTACTTC

V gene: TRBV20-1
clone size: .
J gene: TRBJ1-6
CDR3 length: 15
D gene: .
CDR3 protein: CSARRDRSYNSPLHF
CDR3 DNA: TGCAGTGCTAGACGAGACCGCTCCTATAATTCACCCCTCCACTTT

V gene: TRBV5-5
clone size: .
J gene: TRBJ1-2
CDR3 length: 15
D gene: .
CDR3 protein: CASSALGLVNYGYTF
CDR3 DNA: TGTGCCAGCAGCGCGCTGGGACTTGTAAACTATGGCTACACCTTC

V gene: TRBV28
clone size: many
J gene: TRBJ2-7
CDR3 length: 15
D gene: TRBD1
CDR3 protein: CASRGDRGGSYEQYF
CDR3 DNA: TGTGCCAGCAGAGGGGACAGGGGCGGCTCCTACGAGCAGTACTTC

V gene: TRBV7-2
clone size: .
J gene: TRBJ1-4
CDR3 length: 15
D gene: .
CDR3 protein: CASSLMVRGSEKLFF
CDR3 DNA: TGTGCCAGCAGCTTAATGGTGCGGGGGAGTGAAAAACTGTTTTTT

V gene: TRBV11-2
clone size: .
J gene: TRBJ1-4
CDR3 length: 15
D gene: .
CDR3 protein: CASSLDGGRYEKLFF
CDR3 DNA: TGTGCCAGCAGCTTAGATGGGGGGCGATATGAAAAACTGTTTTTT

V gene: TRBV12-3/TRBV12-4
clone size: .
J gene: TRBJ1-1
CDR3 length: 14
D gene: .
CDR3 protein: CASSPRGWGAEAFF
CDR3 DNA: TGTGCCAGCAGCCCGAGGGGGTGGGGGGCAGAAGCTTTCTTT

V gene: TRBV29-1
clone size: once
J gene: TRBJ2-3
CDR3 length: 16
D gene: .
CDR3 protein: CSVAGTRAVSTDTQYF
CDR3 DNA: TGCAGCGTTGCTGGGACGAGGGCGGTAAGCACAGATACGCAGTATTTT

V gene: TRBV10-3
clone size: .
J gene: TRBJ2-2
CDR3 length: 16
D gene: .
CDR3 protein: CAISDLTRGNTGELFF
CDR3 DNA: TGTGCCATCAGTGATCTAACCCGGGGGAACACCGGGGAGCTGTTTTTT

V gene: TRBV19
clone size: .
J gene: TRBJ1-5
CDR3 length: 17
D gene: .
CDR3 protein: CASSEGLGGAGQQPQHF
CDR3 DNA: TGTGCCAGTAGTGAGGGATTGGGGGGCGCAGGTCAACAGCCCCAGCATTTT

V gene: TRBV30
clone size: .
J gene: TRBJ2-7
CDR3 length: 13
D gene: TRBD2
CDR3 protein: CAWGEGPHREQYF
CDR3 DNA: TGTGCCTGGGGGGAGGGGCCCCACCGCGAGCAGTACTTC

V gene: TRBV20-1
clone size: few
J gene: TRBJ1-3
CDR3 length: 14
D gene: TRBD1
CDR3 protein: CSALGRGTGNTIYF
CDR3 DNA: TGCAGTGCCCTTGGCAGGGGGACTGGAAACACCATATATTTT

V gene: TRBV20-1
clone size: .
J gene: TRBJ1-2
CDR3 length: 13
D gene: TRBD1
CDR3 protein: CRGKRTGGYGYTF
CDR3 DNA: TGCAGGGGAAAACGGACAGGGGGTTATGGCTACACCTTC

V gene: TRBV7-2
clone size: .
J gene: TRBJ2-1
CDR3 length: 16
D gene: TRBD1
CDR3 protein: CASSFRRTGSYNEQFF
CDR3 DNA: TGTGCCAGCAGCTTCCGACGGACAGGGTCCTACAATGAGCAGTTCTTC

V gene: TRBV7-2
clone size: .
J gene: TRBJ1-5
CDR3 length: 14
D gene: .
CDR3 protein: CASSLSPNNQPQHF
CDR3 DNA: TGTGCCAGCAGCTTAAGCCCAAACAATCAGCCCCAGCATTTT

V gene: TRBV7-2
clone size: .
J gene: TRBJ2-1
CDR3 length: 16
D gene: .
CDR3 protein: CASSLDSTRSYNEQFF
CDR3 DNA: TGTGCCAGCAGCCTCGACTCCACCCGCTCCTACAATGAGCAGTTCTTC

V gene: TRBV20-1
clone size: .
J gene: TRBJ2-7
CDR3 length: 14
D gene: .
CDR3 protein: CSARDKRSAYEQYF
CDR3 DNA: TGCAGTGCTAGAGATAAGAGGTCAGCCTACGAGCAGTACTTC

V gene: TRBV12-3/TRBV12-4
clone size: .
J gene: TRBJ2-1
CDR3 length: 14
D gene: .
CDR3 protein: CASSVDSTYNEQFF
CDR3 DNA: TGTGCCAGCAGCGTGGACAGTACCTACAATGAGCAGTTCTTC

V gene: TRBV29-1
clone size: few
J gene: TRBJ2-3
CDR3 length: 16
D gene: .
CDR3 protein: CSVRSGVRSETDTQYF
CDR3 DNA: TGCAGCGTTCGGTCGGGAGTAAGGTCCGAAACAGATACGCAGTATTTT

V gene: TRBV5-4
clone size: .
J gene: TRBJ2-7
CDR3 length: 14
D gene: TRBD1
CDR3 protein: CASSNRDRPYEQYF
CDR3 DNA: TGTGCCAGCAGCAACCGGGACAGACCCTACGAGCAGTACTTC

V gene: TRBV19
clone size: .
J gene: TRBJ2-3
CDR3 length: 15
D gene: TRBD1
CDR3 protein: CASSIRDRLLDTQYF
CDR3 DNA: TGTGCCAGTAGTATTCGGGACAGGTTATTAGATACGCAGTATTTT

V gene: TRBV12-3/TRBV12-4
clone size: .
J gene: TRBJ2-7
CDR3 length: 13
D gene: .
CDR3 protein: CASSGGGTGEQYF
CDR3 DNA: TGTGCCAGCAGTGGAGGGGGGACCGGCGAGCAGTACTTC

V gene: TRBV28
clone size: .
J gene: TRBJ1-6
CDR3 length: 13
D gene: .
CDR3 protein: CASSPVYNSPLHF
CDR3 DNA: TGTGCCAGCAGTCCAGTCTATAATTCACCCCTCCACTTT

V gene: TRBV18
clone size: few
J gene: TRBJ1-1
CDR3 length: 14
D gene: TRBD1
CDR3 protein: CASSSRQGPTEAFF
CDR3 DNA: TGTGCCAGCTCATCCAGACAGGGCCCCACTGAAGCTTTCTTT

V gene: TRBV6-1
clone size: .
J gene: TRBJ1-5
CDR3 length: 14
D gene: .
CDR3 protein: CASMGGNPNQPQHF
CDR3 DNA: TGTGCCAGCATGGGCGGGAATCCAAATCAGCCCCAGCATTTT

V gene: TRBV18
clone size: few
J gene: TRBJ2-5
CDR3 length: 15
D gene: TRBD2
CDR3 protein: CASSPLMQGGETQYF
CDR3 DNA: TGTGCCAGCTCACCACTTATGCAGGGAGGGGAGACCCAGTACTTC

V gene: TRBV4-3
clone size: .
J gene: TRBJ2-2
CDR3 length: 14
D gene: .
CDR3 protein: CASSQDSVTGELFF
CDR3 DNA: TGCGCCAGCAGCCAAGATAGCGTTACCGGGGAGCTGTTTTTT

V gene: TRBV5-1
clone size: .
J gene: TRBJ2-1
CDR3 length: 15
D gene: .
CDR3 protein: CASSLALTQTNEQFF
CDR3 DNA: TGCGCCAGCAGCTTGGCCTTAACACAGACCAATGAGCAGTTCTTC

V gene: TRBV28
clone size: .
J gene: TRBJ1-5
CDR3 length: 16
D gene: .
CDR3 protein: CASSLGQGVGNQPQHF
CDR3 DNA: TGTGCCAGCAGTTTAGGGCAGGGAGTAGGCAATCAGCCCCAGCATTTT

V gene: TRBV6-2/TRBV6-3
clone size: few
J gene: TRBJ2-1
CDR3 length: 15
D gene: TRBD2
CDR3 protein: CASKSGGSSYNEQFF
CDR3 DNA: TGTGCCAGCAAGTCGGGCGGGAGCTCCTACAATGAGCAGTTCTTC

V gene: TRBV15
clone size: few
J gene: TRBJ1-5
CDR3 length: 15
D gene: .
CDR3 protein: CATSRAADSDQPQHF
CDR3 DNA: TGTGCCACCAGCAGAGCCGCGGATAGCGATCAGCCCCAGCATTTT

V gene: TRBV7-2
clone size: .
J gene: TRBJ1-6
CDR3 length: 12
D gene: .
CDR3 protein: CASSLVMSPLHF
CDR3 DNA: TGTGCCAGCAGCTTAGTGATGTCACCCCTCCACTTT

V gene: TRBV29-1
clone size: .
J gene: TRBJ2-7
CDR3 length: 11
D gene: .
CDR3 protein: CSVGGLNEQYF
CDR3 DNA: TGCAGCGTTGGGGGCCTGAACGAGCAGTACTTC

V gene: TRBV7-9
clone size: .
J gene: TRBJ2-1
CDR3 length: 16
D gene: TRBD1
CDR3 protein: CASSYGQGQGRNEQFF
CDR3 DNA: TGTGCCAGCAGCTATGGACAGGGTCAAGGTCGGAATGAGCAGTTCTTC

V gene: TRBV5-6
clone size: .
J gene: TRBJ2-1
CDR3 length: 12
D gene: .
CDR3 protein: CASSYRNNEQFF
CDR3 DNA: TGTGCCAGCAGTTACAGGAACAATGAGCAGTTCTTC